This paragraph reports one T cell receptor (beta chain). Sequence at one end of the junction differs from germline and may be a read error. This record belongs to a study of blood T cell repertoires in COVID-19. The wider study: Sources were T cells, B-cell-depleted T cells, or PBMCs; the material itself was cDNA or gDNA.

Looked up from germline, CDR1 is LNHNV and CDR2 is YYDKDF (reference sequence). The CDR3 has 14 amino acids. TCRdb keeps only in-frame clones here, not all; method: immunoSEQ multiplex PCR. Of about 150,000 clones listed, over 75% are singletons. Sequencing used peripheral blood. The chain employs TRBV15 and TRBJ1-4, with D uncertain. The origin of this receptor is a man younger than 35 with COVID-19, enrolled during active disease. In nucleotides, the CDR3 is TGTGCCACCGCCGAGAGAGCAACTAATGAAAAACTGCTTTTT. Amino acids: CATAERATNEKLLF. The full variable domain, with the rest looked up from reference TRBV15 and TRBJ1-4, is DAMVIQNPRYQVTQFGKPVTLSCSQTLNHNVMYWYQQKSSQAPKLLFHYYDKDFNNEADTPDNFQSRRPNTSFCFLDIRSPGLGDTAMYLCATAERATNEKLLFGSGTQLSVL.